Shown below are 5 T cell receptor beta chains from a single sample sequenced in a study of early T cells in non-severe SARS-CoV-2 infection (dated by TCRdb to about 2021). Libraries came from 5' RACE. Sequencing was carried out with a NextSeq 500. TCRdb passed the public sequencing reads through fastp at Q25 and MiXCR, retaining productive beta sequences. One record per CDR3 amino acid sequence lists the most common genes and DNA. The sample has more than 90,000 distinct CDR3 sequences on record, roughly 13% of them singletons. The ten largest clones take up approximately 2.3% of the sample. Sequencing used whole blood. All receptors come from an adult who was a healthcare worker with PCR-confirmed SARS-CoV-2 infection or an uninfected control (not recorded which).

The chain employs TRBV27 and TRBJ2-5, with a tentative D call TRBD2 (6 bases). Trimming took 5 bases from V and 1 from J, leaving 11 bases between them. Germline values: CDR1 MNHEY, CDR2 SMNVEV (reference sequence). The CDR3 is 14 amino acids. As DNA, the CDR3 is TGTGCCAGCAGTCCCGGGACTTTCCAAGAGACCCAGTACTTC. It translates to CASSPGTFQETQYF.

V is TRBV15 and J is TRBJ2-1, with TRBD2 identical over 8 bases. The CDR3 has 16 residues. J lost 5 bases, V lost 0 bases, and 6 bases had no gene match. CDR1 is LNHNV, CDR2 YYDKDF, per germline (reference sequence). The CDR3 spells CATSRDPGLGDNEQFF. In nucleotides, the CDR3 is TGTGCCACCAGCAGAGATCCGGGACTAGGGGACAATGAGCAGTTCTTC.

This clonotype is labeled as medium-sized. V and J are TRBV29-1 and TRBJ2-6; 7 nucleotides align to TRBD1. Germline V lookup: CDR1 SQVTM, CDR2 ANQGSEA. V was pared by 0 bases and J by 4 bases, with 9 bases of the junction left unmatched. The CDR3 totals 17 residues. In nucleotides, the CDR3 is TGCAGCGTTGAAGAAGGGCTGACAGGGTACGGGGCCAACGTCCTGACTTTC. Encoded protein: CSVEEGLTGYGANVLTF.

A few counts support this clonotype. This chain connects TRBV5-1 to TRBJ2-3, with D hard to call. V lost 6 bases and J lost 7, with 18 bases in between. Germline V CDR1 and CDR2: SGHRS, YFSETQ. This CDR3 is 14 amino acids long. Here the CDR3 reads CASTPRSWANTQYF. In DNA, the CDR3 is TGCGCCAGCACTCCGCGAAGTTGGGCTAATACGCAGTATTTT.

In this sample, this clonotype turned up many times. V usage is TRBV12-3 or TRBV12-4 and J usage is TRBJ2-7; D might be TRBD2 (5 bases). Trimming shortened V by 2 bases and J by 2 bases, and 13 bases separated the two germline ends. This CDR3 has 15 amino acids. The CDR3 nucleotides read TGTGCCAGCAGTTTAAGAGGGAGAAGGGCCTACGAGCAGTACTTC. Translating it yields CASSLRGRRAYEQYF.